These 32 T cell receptor beta chains share one sample of origin, sequenced in a study of regulatory T cells in long-lasting Graves disease. Described time point: persistent/refractory GD, antithyroid drugs over 5 years with positive TRAb. PBMC RNA served as the TCR library source. Researchers made TCR beta libraries by using iRepertoire HTBI primers and running Arm-PCR on CDR3 regions. TCRdb reanalysed the multiplex PCR reads using MiXCR and keeps one entry per CDR3 protein. The sample comprises about 340,000 distinct CDR3 sequences, around 20% of which are singletons, and 29% rests with the top ten. Source: peripheral blood mononuclear cells (PBMCs), taken when the disease was refractory, from a patient treated with antithyroid drugs. All receptors come from a female donor with Graves disease.

Ten or more counts support this clonotype. The gene calls are TRBV12-3 or TRBV12-4 and TRBJ1-2, with TRBD1 identical over 10 bases. This CDR3 spans 14 amino acids. V lost 6 bases to trimming and J lost 6 bases; unmatched junction nucleotides: 7. The CDR3 protein is CASSQGQGYNGYTF. The CDR3, as DNA: TGTGCCAGCAGCCAGGGACAGGGGTATAATGGCTACACCTTC.

This clonotype was found once. A junction boundary mismatches the germline segment, possibly from a read error. The V and J genes are TRBV6-4 and TRBJ1-5; possible D gene TRBD1, 5 bases. Germline CDR1 and CDR2: MRHNA and SNTAGT. CDR3 length: 13 residues. CDR3 protein: CASSENRNQPQHF. CDR3 sequence (DNA): TGCGCCAGCAGTGAAAACAGGAATCAGCCCCAGCATTTT.

This clonotype was recorded at least ten times. This chain joins TRBV7-9 and TRBJ2-7, with D uncertain. Trimming removed 5 bases from V and 1 base from J, with 9 bases in between. The germline V gene encodes CDR1 SEHNR and CDR2 FQNEAQ (reference sequence). The CDR3 is 13 amino acids. The CDR3 DNA sequence: TGTGCCAGCAGCCCCCCGGCGTCCTACGAGCAGTACTTC. Translating gives CASSPPASYEQYF.

The chain is built from TRBV6-1 and TRBJ2-7; 12 bases are shared with TRBD2. The CDR3 has 14 amino acids. Germline CDR1 reads MNHNS; CDR2 reads SASEGT. Losses at the gene ends were 6 bases for V and 7 bases for J; bases not matched to a gene: 7. This CDR3 reads CASRRLAGDFEQYF. Written as DNA, the CDR3 is TGTGCCAGCAGACGACTAGCGGGGGATTTTGAGCAGTACTTC.

This clonotype turned up a few times. The chain combines TRBV7-9 with TRBJ2-3, with 9 positions matching TRBD2. V shed 3 bases, J shed 2 bases, and the junction held 9 bases outside the gene matches. The CDR3 has 17 residues. Per germline, CDR1 SEHNR and CDR2 FQNEAQ (reference sequence). This chain's CDR3 is CASSLAPGTSITDTQYF. As DNA, the CDR3 is TGTGCCAGCAGCTTGGCCCCCGGGACTAGCATCACAGATACGCAGTATTTT.

This clonotype turned up a few times. The rearrangement joins TRBV25-1 to TRBJ1-1; TRBD1 matches 7 bases. This CDR3 is built from 16 residues. CDR1 and CDR2 from the germline V gene are MGHDK and SYGVNS. V was clipped by 2 bases and J by 5 bases; unmatched bases: 11. For the CDR3, the DNA is TGTGCCAGCAGTGAAGGGGTACAGGGGCCCCGAACTGAAGCTTTCTTT. Translation gives CASSEGVQGPRTEAFF.

This clonotype has ten or more counts. CDR3 sequence (DNA): TGTGCCAGCAGCTTAGATGGGCCGGGGACCCAGTACTTC. This codes for CASSLDGPGTQYF. The chain couples TRBV7-9 to TRBJ2-5; D is undetermined. This CDR3 spans 13 amino acids. Trimming shortened V by 1 base and J by 7 bases, and 10 bases separated the two germline ends. In germline, CDR1 is SEHNR, CDR2 FQNEAQ (reference sequence).

This clonotype was found a few times. The chain carries TRBV20-1 and TRBJ1-6; D may be TRBD1 (5 bases). CDR3 length: 11 amino acids. CDR1 and CDR2 from the germline V gene are DFQATT and SNEGSKA (reference sequence). V was clipped by 5 bases and J by 7 bases, with 6 bases between them. CDR3: CSAGGNSPLHF. In DNA, the CDR3 is TGCAGTGCTGGGGGGAATTCACCCCTCCACTTT.

This chain uses TRBV18 with TRBJ2-6; D unclear. CDR1 is KGHSH and CDR2 is LQKENI in the germline V gene. The CDR3 totals 12 residues. The V gene lost 2 bases and the J gene lost 7 bases, with 3 bases spanning the gap. The CDR3 spells CASSPSANVLTF. For the CDR3, the DNA is TGTGCCAGCTCACCAAGTGCCAACGTCCTGACTTTC.

This clonotype turned up a few times. The chain combines TRBV20-1 with TRBJ2-2; 7 nucleotides align to TRBD1. The CDR3 runs 16 residues. Germline loops: CDR1 DFQATT, CDR2 SNEGSKA (reference sequence). V gave up 3 bases and J gave up 4 bases; unmatched junction bases: 11. The CDR3 is CSARALGGSPTGELFF. In nucleotides, the CDR3 is TGCAGTGCTAGGGCCCTAGGGGGCAGTCCCACCGGGGAGCTGTTTTTT.

With respect to this clonotype: Being one base from a much bigger clone, this may be a read error. This chain links TRBV6-9 with TRBJ1-2, with D unresolved. With 3 bases removed from V and 4 bases from J, the gap between germline ends came to 9 bases. The CDR3 has 13 amino acids. CDR1 and CDR2 from the germline V gene are MNHGY and SVAAGI. This CDR3 is CASSYSRIYGYTF. For the CDR3, the DNA is TGTGCCAGCAGTTACAGCAGGATCTATGGCTACACCTTC.

The chain carries TRBV12-5 and TRBJ1-5, with 7 bases identical to TRBD1. Trimming took 0 bases from V and 6 from J; bases not matched to a gene: 5. The CDR3 runs to 15 residues. CDR1 LGHNT and CDR2 FRNRAP come from the germline V gene. This CDR3 is CASGLVRQGGQPQHF. CDR3 in DNA: TGTGCTAGTGGTTTGGTACGACAGGGTGGTCAGCCCCAGCATTTT. Variable domain in full (rest from reference TRBV12-5 and TRBJ1-5): DARVTQTPRHKVTEMGQEVTMRCQPILGHNTVFWYRQTMMQGLELLAYFRNRAPLDDSGMPKDRFSAEMPDATLATLKIQPSEPRDSAVYFCASGLVRQGGQPQHFGDGTRLSIL.

To note about this clonotype: A much larger clone lies one base from this, so it may be a read error. The genes are TRBV6-2 or TRBV6-3 and TRBJ2-7; D perhaps matches TRBD1 (5 bases). Germline CDR1 and CDR2: MNHEY and SVGEGT. With 0 bases removed from V and 0 bases from J, the gap between germline ends came to 12 bases. CDR3 length: 16 amino acids. CDR3 in amino acids: CASSYSDMASSYEQYF. Written as DNA, the CDR3 is TGTGCCAGCAGTTACTCGGACATGGCGAGCTCCTACGAGCAGTACTTC.

In this sample, this clonotype turned up many times. The chain has TRBV7-2 and TRBJ2-6; D unclear. The CDR3 is 15 residues long. The germline V gene has CDR1 SGHTA and CDR2 FQGNSA. The germline V and J ends were trimmed by 1 base and 0 bases, with 4 bases remaining between them. The CDR3 DNA reads as TGTGCCAGCAGCTTAGTCCACTCTGGGGCCAACGTCCTGACTTTC. Amino acids: CASSLVHSGANVLTF.

CDR3 sequence: CASRVGPGGTEAFF. CDR3 nucleotides: TGTGCCAGCAGAGTGGGCCCCGGGGGAACTGAAGCTTTCTTT. The chain combines TRBV2 with TRBJ1-1, with D possibly TRBD1 on 5 matching bases. The CDR3 consists of 14 residues. The germline V gene encodes CDR1 SNHLY and CDR2 FYNNEI. V was shortened by 6 bases and J by 5 bases, with 16 bases between the two germline ends.

This clonotype was observed many times. V and J are TRBV19 and TRBJ2-2, with D perhaps given as TRBD1 or TRBD2 (5 bases each). The CDR3 consists of 16 residues. Germline-derived CDR1 and CDR2 are LNHDA and SQIVND (reference sequence). Trimming took 7 bases from V and 4 from J, leaving 19 bases between them. As DNA, the CDR3 is TGTGCCAGTATAGGTTGGGGCGGTGGGAGCACCGGGGAGCTGTTTTTT. It encodes CASIGWGGGSTGELFF.

The chain couples TRBV7-9 to TRBJ2-7; no clear D gene. The V end lost 3 bases, the J end lost 7 bases, and 19 bases lay between the germline ends. There are 15 residues in the CDR3. Per the germline V gene, CDR1 is SEHNR and CDR2 is FQNEAQ (reference sequence). CDR3 in amino acids: CASSFKAPTTREQYF. CDR3 bases: TGTGCCAGCAGCTTCAAGGCACCAACTACGAGAGAGCAGTACTTC.

The sample holds many counts of this clonotype. The chain couples TRBV28 to TRBJ1-1; maybe TRBD1 (6 bases). V was shortened by 6 bases and J by 6 bases, with 17 bases between the two germline ends. The CDR3 is made up of 14 amino acids. Germline CDR1 is MDHEN and CDR2 is SYDVKM. CDR3 in amino acids: CASRRYRDSSEAFF. CDR3 nucleotides: TGTGCCAGCAGACGATACAGGGACTCATCTGAAGCTTTCTTT.

This clonotype was seen only once. The rearrangement uses TRBV3-1 and TRBJ2-7; 7 bases fit TRBD1. V shed 3 bases and J 3 bases; nucleotides not matched to a gene: 2. Germline-derived CDR1 and CDR2 are LGHDT and YNNKEL (reference sequence). This CDR3 has 13 amino acids. CDR3 region: CASSHNRGYEQYF. The CDR3 region has the DNA TGTGCCAGCAGCCATAACAGGGGCTACGAGCAGTACTTC.

This clonotype has only a few counts. The V and J genes are TRBV9 and TRBJ2-4, with D possibly matching TRBD1 (5 bases). This CDR3 has 15 amino acids. Trimming stripped 0 bases from V and 1 base from J, with 8 bases between. Looked up from germline, CDR1 is SGDLS and CDR2 is YYNGEE. The CDR3 reads CASSVGGAAKNIQYF. In nucleotides, the CDR3 is TGTGCCAGCAGCGTAGGTGGGGCTGCCAAAAACATTCAGTACTTC.

This clonotype was detected ten times or more. This sequence joins TRBV7-9 and TRBJ2-5, with 10 bases that match TRBD1. Germline CDR1 SEHNR, CDR2 FQNEAQ (reference sequence). J lost 4 bases, V lost 5 bases, and 7 bases had no gene match. The CDR3 loop spans 15 amino acids. The chain's CDR3 is CASSRGQGGGETQYF. The CDR3 bases are TGTGCCAGCAGCCGCGGACAGGGGGGCGGAGAGACCCAGTACTTC. Looking up the rest from reference TRBV7-9 and TRBJ2-5 gives the full variable domain: DTGVSQNPRHKITKRGQNVTFRCDPISEHNRLYWYRQTLGQGPEFLTYFQNEAQLEKSRLLSDRFSAERPKGSFSTLEIQRTEQGDSAMYLCASSRGQGGGETQYFGPGTRLLVL.

The rearrangement uses TRBV28 and TRBJ1-1, with D perhaps TRBD1 (5 bases). V was clipped by 7 bases and J by 8 bases, with 14 bases between them. CDR1 and CDR2 (germline): MDHEN, SYDVKM. The CDR3 totals 12 residues. CDR3 in amino acids: CASIQGLGEAFF. The CDR3 DNA is TGTGCCAGCATCCAGGGACTTGGCGAAGCTTTCTTT.

CDR3 residues: CSAGQNNEKLFF. The CDR3 bases are TGCAGTGCGGGACAAAATAATGAAAAACTGTTTTTT. This chain links TRBV20-1 with TRBJ1-4; perhaps TRBD1 as D (6 bases). Trimming removed 6 bases at V and 4 bases at J, with 9 bases between. Germline CDR1 is DFQATT and CDR2 is SNEGSKA (reference sequence). This CDR3 comprises 12 residues.

Comments on this clonotype: Just one base apart from a much larger clone, this may be a read error. CDR3 nucleotides: TGTGCCAGCAGCGTAGACAGGGAGAACACTGAAGCTTTCTTT. Translating gives CASSVDRENTEAFF. The rearrangement uses TRBV7-9 and TRBJ1-1; 7 bases line up with TRBD1. V lost 5 bases, J lost 1 base, and 4 bases stayed unmatched. Germline values: CDR1 SEHNR, CDR2 FQNEAQ (reference sequence). The CDR3 is made up of 14 amino acids.

This clonotype was seen many times. The rearrangement uses TRBV28 and TRBJ2-5; D possibly corresponds to TRBD1 (5 bases). Germline assignment: CDR1 MDHEN and CDR2 SYDVKM. This CDR3 has 14 amino acids. V was pared by 3 bases and J by 4 bases, with 12 bases between. CDR3 protein: CASSFIRVPETQYF. DNA for the CDR3: TGTGCCAGCAGTTTCATCAGGGTGCCAGAGACCCAGTACTTC.

Comment on this clonotype: A far larger clone is a single base away, which makes a read error likely. This chain connects TRBV12-3 or TRBV12-4 to TRBJ1-5; D might be TRBD1 (6 bases). The CDR3 covers 15 residues. Trimming stripped 4 bases from V and 5 bases from J, with 15 bases between. CDR3 sequence reads: CASSYVGQSHQPQHF. The CDR3 region has the DNA TGTGCCAGCAGTTACGTTGGACAGTCCCATCAGCCCCAGCATTTT.

This clonotype was seen more than once but under ten times. The genes are TRBV20-1 and TRBJ2-6, with TRBD2 matching 7 bases. J gave up 2 bases and V 6 bases, and 7 bases lay outside the gene matches. The CDR3 has 15 amino acids. Germline V lookup: CDR1 DFQATT, CDR2 SNEGSKA (reference sequence). The CDR3 coding sequence is TGCAGTGCCGCAACCGGGAGGCCTGGGGCCAACGTCCTGACTTTC. This sequence encodes CSAATGRPGANVLTF.

The CDR3 is CASSELAGSTDTQYF. The CDR3 DNA reads as TGTGCCAGCAGTGAACTAGCGGGGAGCACAGATACGCAGTATTTT. The gene calls are TRBV2 and TRBJ2-3; 9 bases line up with TRBD2. Per the germline V gene, CDR1 is SNHLY and CDR2 is FYNNEI. V lost 2 bases, J lost 0 bases, and 0 bases stayed unmatched. The CDR3 is 15 amino acids.

Turning to this clonotype: A read error may be the cause here, since a much bigger clone is one base away. V gene TRBV7-9 combines with J gene TRBJ1-4, with D unresolved. Germline assignment: CDR1 SEHNR and CDR2 FQNEAQ (reference sequence). The CDR3 is 14 residues long. The V and J ends lost 2 bases and 0 bases respectively, with 4 bases between them. The CDR3 DNA is TGTGCCAGCAGCTTACATGCAACTAATGAAAAACTGTTTTTT. It codes for CASSLHATNEKLFF.

This clonotype turned up a few times. The rearrangement links TRBV11-2 to TRBJ2-3; D uncertain. Trimming took off 4 bases at V and 5 bases at J, with 10 bases between the two ends. Germline V gene data show CDR1 as SGHAT and CDR2 as FQNNGV. The CDR3 runs to 13 residues. CDR3 nucleotides: TGTGCCAGCAGCTCCGCCGTAGTAGATACGCAGTATTTT. Translating gives CASSSAVVDTQYF.

The V call is TRBV10-1, the J call TRBJ1-1; D gene unclear. CDR3 length: 13 residues. Germline-derived CDR1 and CDR2 are WNHNN and SYGVQD (reference sequence). V was pared by 0 bases and J by 2 bases, with 4 bases between. CDR3 protein: CASSESANTEAFF. DNA for the CDR3: TGCGCCAGCAGTGAGTCGGCCAACACTGAAGCTTTCTTT.

The rearrangement links TRBV28 to TRBJ2-3, with D maybe TRBD1 (6 bases). This CDR3 has 16 residues. Germline CDR1 MDHEN, CDR2 SYDVKM. Trimming cost V 5 bases and J 0 bases, with 15 bases left between them. CDR3 amino acids: CASSNVYRVSTDTQYF. The CDR3 DNA follows: TGTGCCAGCAGTAATGTCTACAGGGTAAGCACAGATACGCAGTATTTT.